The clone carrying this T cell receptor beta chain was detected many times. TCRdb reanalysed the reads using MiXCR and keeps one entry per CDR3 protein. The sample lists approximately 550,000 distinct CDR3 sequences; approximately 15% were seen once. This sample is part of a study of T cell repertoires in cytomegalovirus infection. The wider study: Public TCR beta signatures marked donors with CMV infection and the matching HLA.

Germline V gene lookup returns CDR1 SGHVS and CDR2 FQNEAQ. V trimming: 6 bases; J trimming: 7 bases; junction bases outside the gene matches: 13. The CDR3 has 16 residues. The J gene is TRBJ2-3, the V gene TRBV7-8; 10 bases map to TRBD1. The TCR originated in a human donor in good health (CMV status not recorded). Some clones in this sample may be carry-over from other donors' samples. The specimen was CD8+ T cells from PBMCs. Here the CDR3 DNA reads TGTGCCAGCAGTTGGCCCGGGACAGGGGACCAAAATACGCAGTATTTT. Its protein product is CASSWPGTGDQNTQYF.